Below are 29 T cell receptor beta chains sequenced from a single sample in a study of blood T cell repertoires in COVID-19. The data were produced by immunoSEQ multiplex PCR, yet TCRdb's version contains in-frame clones alone and is incomplete. The data hold about 90,000 clones, with 75% to 90% observed a single time. Sequenced input: peripheral blood. The source is an elderly man with acute or convalescent COVID-19.

The chain is built from TRBV21-1 and TRBJ2-6; the D segment call TRBD1 is taken from the table without a DNA check. TRBV21-1 is assigned pseudogene status. This CDR3 has 19 residues. The CDR3 reads CASSKDEGVFDSGANVLTF. CDR3 in DNA: TGTGCCAGCAGCAAAGACGAGGGGGTGTTCGACTCTGGGGCCAACGTCCTGACTTTC.

This chain uses TRBV6-4 with TRBJ2-1; 7 bases agree with TRBD1. CDR1 is MRHNA and CDR2 is SNTAGT in the germline V gene. Losses at the gene ends were 0 bases for V and 7 bases for J; bases not matched to a gene: 9. There are 16 residues in the CDR3. CDR3 DNA sequence: TGTGCCAGCAGTGACTCAGGGGGCTTACGTTCGAATGAGCAGTTCTTC. Protein sequence: CASSDSGGLRSNEQFF.

This chain connects TRBV4-2 to TRBJ2-2; TRBD2 aligns across 10 bases. From germline, CDR1 is LGHNA and CDR2 YNFKEQ. V shed 0 bases and J 1 base; nucleotides not matched to a gene: 2. The CDR3 spans 17 residues. Written as DNA, the CDR3 is TGTGCCAGCAGCCAAGAGCTAGCGGGGGTGAACACCGGGGAGCTGTTTTTT. This encodes CASSQELAGVNTGELFF.

In DNA, the CDR3 is TGTGCCAGCAGCTACCACCCGCCTATTGATACGCAGTATTTT. It codes for CASSYHPPIDTQYF. The chain links TRBV11-2 to TRBJ2-3; no firm D call. V dropped 4 bases and J dropped 6 bases, with 14 bases sitting between them. The CDR3 spans 14 residues. Germline V lookup: CDR1 SGHAT, CDR2 FQNNGV.

V usage is TRBV21-1 and J usage is TRBJ2-3; the tabulated D call, TRBD2, remains unverified against the DNA. TRBV21-1 is labeled a pseudogene. The length of the CDR3 is 16 residues. This CDR3 is CASSKNPRGFTDTQYF. Written as DNA, the CDR3 is TGTGCCAGCAGCAAAAACCCTCGGGGATTCACAGATACGCAGTATTTT.

The chain couples TRBV5-1 to TRBJ2-2, with 10 bases fitting TRBD1. Germline values: CDR1 SGHRS, CDR2 YFSETQ. This CDR3 has 16 amino acids. Germline trimming cut 4 bases from V and 0 bases from J; bases unmatched to any gene: 3. The CDR3: CASSLGTGANTGELFF. DNA of the CDR3: TGCGCCAGCAGCCTAGGGACAGGGGCGAACACCGGGGAGCTGTTTTTT. Drawing the rest from reference TRBV5-1 and TRBJ2-2, the complete variable domain is KAGVTQTPRYLIKTRGQQVTLSCSPISGHRSVSWYQQTPGQGLQFLFEYFSETQRNKGNFPGRFSGRQFSNSRSEMNVSTLELGDSALYLCASSLGTGANTGELFFGEGSRLTVL.

The chain recombines TRBV9 with TRBJ2-3, with 9 bases that match TRBD1. The CDR3 is 13 amino acids. Trimming removed 5 bases from V and 6 bases from J; junction bases left unmatched: 4. Germline CDR1 reads SGDLS; CDR2 reads YYNGEE. Here the CDR3 DNA reads TGTGCCAGCAGGGGGACAGGGACGGATACGCAGTATTTT. Translating gives CASRGTGTDTQYF.

V usage is TRBV30 and J usage is TRBJ1-2, with 8 bases aligning to TRBD1. This CDR3 has 17 amino acids. Germline CDR1 GTSNPN, CDR2 SVGIG (reference sequence). J lost 4 bases, V lost 0 bases, and 13 bases had no gene match. The CDR3 is CAWSVGTGLWTPYGYTF. The DNA of the CDR3 is TGTGCCTGGAGTGTCGGGACAGGACTTTGGACACCCTATGGCTACACCTTC. The whole variable domain, filled in from reference TRBV30 and TRBJ1-2, reads SQTIHQWPATLVQPVGSPLSLECTVEGTSNPNLYWYRQAAGRGLQLLFYSVGIGQISSEVPQNLSASRPQDRQFILSSKKLLLSDSGFYLCAWSVGTGLWTPYGYTFGSGTRLTVV.

This chain joins TRBV12-3 or TRBV12-4 and TRBJ2-5; unclear D gene. The CDR3 totals 13 residues. Trimming stripped 6 bases from V and 7 bases from J, with 15 bases between. This chain's CDR3 is CASRHDATGTQYF. In DNA form, the CDR3 reads TGTGCCAGCAGGCACGACGCGACGGGGACCCAGTACTTC.

The V and J genes are TRBV7-8 and TRBJ2-1; weak D call: TRBD1 (6 bases). Per germline, CDR1 SGHVS and CDR2 FQNEAQ. The V end was cut by 7 bases, the J end by 8 bases, with 18 bases between. The CDR3 covers 14 residues. The CDR3 region is CASTQGGPLYEQFF. Here the CDR3 DNA reads TGTGCCAGCACCCAAGGGGGTCCCCTCTATGAGCAGTTCTTC.

V usage is TRBV3-1 (or the pseudogene TRBV3-2) and J usage is TRBJ2-6; 8 positions agree with TRBD2. This CDR3 contains 19 residues. After removal of 4 bases from V and 0 bases from J, the junction contained 11 bases not matched to a gene. Germline V lookup: CDR1 LGHDT, CDR2 YNNKEL (reference sequence). The CDR3 DNA follows: TGTGCCAGCAGCCCCCGGGAGGGAGCCCCTCACTCTGGGGCCAACGTCCTGACTTTC. It encodes CASSPREGAPHSGANVLTF.

In DNA, the CDR3 is TGCGCCAGCAGCTCTAAGGACACGGGAGGGGCCAATGAGCAGTTCTTC. Amino acids: CASSSKDTGGANEQFF. The genes are TRBV5-1 and TRBJ2-1, with TRBD2 identical over 8 bases. The length of the CDR3 is 16 residues. V lost 3 bases to trimming and J lost 6 bases; unmatched junction nucleotides: 11. CDR1 is SGHRS and CDR2 is YFSETQ in the germline V gene.

The V and J genes are TRBV6-6 and TRBJ2-7; 10 bases align to TRBD1. The CDR3 covers 15 residues. CDR1 is MNHNY and CDR2 is SVGAGI in the germline V gene (reference sequence). With 5 bases clipped from V and 1 base from J, the junction kept 5 bases outside the gene matches. The DNA of the CDR3 is TGTGCCAGCAGTGACAGGGGGCGGGAGTCCTACGAGCAGTACTTC. This codes for CASSDRGRESYEQYF.

This sequence joins TRBV2 and TRBJ2-5; TRBD2 matches 12 bases. CDR3 length equals 17 residues. Unmatched junction bases numbered 9, after V lost 5 bases and J lost 2 bases. The germline V gene has CDR1 SNHLY and CDR2 FYNNEI. CDR3 protein: CASSKGLAGGGQETQYF. The CDR3 nucleotides are TGTGCCAGCAGTAAGGGACTAGCGGGTGGGGGACAAGAGACCCAGTACTTC. The full variable domain, completed using reference TRBV2 and TRBJ2-5, is EPEVTQTPSHQVTQMGQEVILRCVPISNHLYFYWYRQILGQKVEFLVSFYNNEISEKSEIFDDQFSVERPDGSNFTLKIRSTKLEDSAMYFCASSKGLAGGGQETQYFGPGTRLLVL.

The V call is TRBV5-1, the J call TRBJ1-2; TRBD1 matches 7 bases. CDR1 and CDR2 (germline): SGHRS, YFSETQ. The V and J ends lost 0 bases and 8 bases, in that order; junction bases with no gene match: 4. The CDR3 runs 13 residues. CDR3 sequence: CASSLGRGDGYTF. In DNA, the CDR3 is TGCGCCAGCAGCTTGGGCAGGGGGGACGGCTACACCTTC.

The chain carries TRBV7-9 and TRBJ1-1; tentatively, D is TRBD1 (5 bases). V lost 3 bases and J 5 bases, leaving 13 bases between the germline ends. Germline V gene data show CDR1 as SEHNR and CDR2 as FQNEAQ (reference sequence). The CDR3 is 14 residues long. Here the CDR3 DNA reads TGTGCCAGCAGCTTCGGCGGGGGAGGTACTGAAGCTTTCTTT. Protein: CASSFGGGGTEAFF.

This chain uses TRBV27 with TRBJ2-3; perhaps TRBD2 as D (5 bases). CDR3 length equals 15 residues. V was cut by 4 bases and J by 0 bases, with 11 bases left in between. Germline V lookup: CDR1 MNHEY, CDR2 SMNVEV (reference sequence). The CDR3 region is CASSSDWQSTDTQYF. The CDR3 nucleotides read TGTGCCAGCAGTTCGGACTGGCAGAGCACAGATACGCAGTATTTT.

This chain uses TRBV30 with TRBJ1-5; 7 bases fit TRBD1. Unmatched junction bases numbered 7, after V lost 4 bases and J lost 7 bases. This CDR3 has 13 amino acids. Germline-derived CDR1 and CDR2 are GTSNPN and SVGIG (reference sequence). Here the CDR3 reads CAWKRGPGQPQHF. CDR3 in DNA: TGTGCCTGGAAGAGGGGGCCAGGCCAGCCCCAGCATTTT.

This chain links TRBV11-2 with TRBJ1-1; D is unclear. V lost 0 bases to trimming and J lost 1 base, with 9 bases between them. This CDR3 has 15 residues. In germline, CDR1 is SGHAT, CDR2 FQNNGV. The chain's CDR3 is CASSLEYRWNTEAFF. The CDR3 DNA reads TGTGCCAGCAGCTTAGAGTATCGGTGGAACACTGAAGCTTTCTTT.

The chain recombines TRBV6-6 with TRBJ1-2, with TRBD1 matching over 7 bases. Trimming took 5 bases from V and 6 from J; bases not matched to a gene: 21. The CDR3 extends over 18 amino acids. The germline CDR1 and CDR2 sequences are MNHNY and SVGAGI (reference sequence). CDR3 residues: CASSRYFDRDSLIHGYTF. The DNA for the CDR3 is TGTGCCAGCAGTAGATACTTCGACAGGGACAGTCTGATTCATGGCTACACCTTC.

The chain has TRBV6-1 and TRBJ1-2; D is uncertain. Trimming cost V 2 bases and J 6 bases, with 10 bases left between them. The length of the CDR3 is 13 residues. From germline, CDR1 is MNHNS and CDR2 SASEGT. CDR3 amino acids: CASSERGSDGYTF. In DNA form, the CDR3 reads TGTGCCAGCAGTGAACGAGGGTCAGATGGCTACACCTTC.

The chain is built from TRBV6-5 and TRBJ2-2; 9 bases are a match to TRBD1. J was trimmed by 6 bases and V by 6 bases; bases with no gene match: 5. From germline, CDR1 is MNHEY and CDR2 SVGAGI. This CDR3 has 14 amino acids. The CDR3 here is CASRRDREAGELFF. The CDR3 nucleotides read TGTGCCAGCAGGCGGGACAGGGAGGCCGGGGAGCTGTTTTTT.

The rearrangement joins TRBV3-1 (or the pseudogene TRBV3-2) to TRBJ2-7; 7 bases map to TRBD2. This CDR3 region has 15 residues. Germline V gene lookup returns CDR1 LGHDT and CDR2 YNNKEL (reference sequence). Losses at the gene ends were 0 bases for V and 5 bases for J; bases not matched to a gene: 7. The CDR3 sequence: CASSQDMVAGDEQYF. Written as DNA, the CDR3 is TGTGCCAGCAGCCAAGATATGGTGGCGGGGGACGAGCAGTACTTC.

This clone was recorded once. The CDR3 reads CAWTGGFTEAFF. For the CDR3, the DNA is TGTGCCTGGACAGGGGGCTTCACTGAAGCTTTCTTT. The gene calls are TRBV30 and TRBJ1-1, with 8 bases identical to TRBD1. This CDR3 has 12 amino acids. V was pared by 4 bases and J by 4 bases, with 2 bases of the junction left unmatched. In germline, CDR1 is GTSNPN, CDR2 SVGIG (reference sequence).

The rearrangement uses TRBV9 and TRBJ2-2; TRBD2 matches 8 bases. The germline CDR1 and CDR2 sequences are SGDLS and YYNGEE. The trim removed 4 bases at V and 5 bases at J, leaving 13 bases unmatched. The CDR3 totals 17 residues. CDR3 bases: TGTGCCAGCAGCTCCCAGAGGAGCGGGAGAAGGACCGGGGAGCTGTTTTTT. It yields the protein CASSSQRSGRRTGELFF.

The chain carries TRBV25-1 and TRBJ2-3, with a possible D match to TRBD1 (5 bases). With 6 bases removed from V and 5 bases from J, the gap between germline ends came to 15 bases. Looked up from germline, CDR1 is MGHDK and CDR2 is SYGVNS. The CDR3 contains 14 residues. CDR3 protein: CASREHRQLDTQYF. The CDR3 coding sequence is TGTGCCAGCAGGGAACATCGACAGTTAGATACGCAGTATTTT.

The V and J genes are TRBV12-3 or TRBV12-4 and TRBJ1-1, with D hard to call. The CDR3 loop spans 13 amino acids. The V end was cut by 2 bases, the J end by 2 bases, with 6 bases between. CDR3 bases: TGTGCCAGCAGTTTAACTGTAAACACTGAAGCTTTCTTT. It codes for CASSLTVNTEAFF.

The chain has TRBV19 and TRBJ2-7; TRBD1 agrees at 8 bases. The junction had 11 bases not matched to a gene; V was cut back by 6 bases and J by 4 bases. This CDR3 contains 15 residues. The germline V gene has CDR1 LNHDA and CDR2 SQIVND (reference sequence). As DNA, the CDR3 is TGTGCCAGTAGCCAAACAGGGGGAACTCCGTACGAGCAGTACTTC. Amino acid sequence: CASSQTGGTPYEQYF.

The chain joins TRBV19 to TRBJ2-3; TRBD1 agrees at 8 bases. This CDR3 is 16 amino acids long. Trimming cost V 3 bases and J 2 bases; bases outside gene matches: 7. Germline V gene sequence: CDR1 LNHDA, CDR2 SQIVND (reference sequence). The CDR3, as DNA: TGTGCCAGTAGTATCCCCGGGACAGGTTCCACAGATACGCAGTATTTT. It encodes CASSIPGTGSTDTQYF.